This T cell receptor beta chain emerged from a study of T cells in narcolepsy. Notes on the study in general: Some memory CD4+ repertoires had no autoreactive clone sequences.

Regarding this clone: Antigen: not known.

TCRdb keeps only in-frame clones here, not all; method: immunoSEQ multiplex PCR. This table holds 20,000 to 30,000 clones, approximately 85% found once. CDR1 and CDR2 (germline): SGHRS, YFSETQ. There are 14 residues in the CDR3. V lost 4 bases to trimming and J lost 6 bases, with 16 bases between them. The source material was CD45RA- memory CD4+ T cells from PBMCs. This clonotype was sampled from a human donor with narcolepsy. The genes are TRBV5-1 and TRBJ1-2; D possibly corresponds to TRBD1 (5 bases). The chain's CDR3 is CASSPDGGRDGYTF. In DNA, the CDR3 is TGCGCCAGCAGCCCGGACGGGGGACGAGATGGCTACACCTTC.